This T cell receptor beta chain was sequenced for a study of shared clonotypes between healthy human individuals. General study results and limits: Tissue TCR repertoires likely differ from these blood-only repertoires. Shared clonotypes across all four donors exceeded non-shared ones in generation probability.

Concerning this clone itself: The antigen is unknown.

This CDR3 comprises 16 residues. CDR1 and CDR2 (germline): KGHSH, LQKENI. V shed 3 bases and J 4 bases; nucleotides not matched to a gene: 6. Investigators spread the genomic DNA of each subset evenly over several immunoSEQ plates. Original data processing: In the immunoSEQ data, sequences were junction-only and lacked quality scores, so filtering differed. Only in-frame clones appear in the TCRdb table, and some are missing; sequencing was by immunoSEQ multiplex PCR. V, J and clone size were drawn from that table, and D and trimming were deduced from the DNA. The table records roughly 2.5 million clones, roughly 92% of them present only once.

This sequence was found in a young man in good health. Input material: naive CD4+ T cells sorted from blood. Subset indicated: CD45RA+ positively selected. The chain is built from TRBV18 and TRBJ2-1, with TRBD1 matching over 10 bases. The CDR3 nucleotides read TGTGCCAGCTCACCCCTGACAGGGGGCCTTTACAATGAGCAGTTCTTC. Translating it yields CASSPLTGGLYNEQFF.